These 26 T cell receptor beta chains came from one sample sequenced in a study of T cell changes during pregnancy in multiple sclerosis. Sequenced by immunoSEQ multiplex PCR; TCRdb stores in-frame clones only, minus some. Of fewer than 90,000 clones in the sample, about 93% are singletons; the top ten hold approximately 0.99%. Here the sequenced sample was peripheral blood, taken in the first trimester of pregnancy. The source of these receptors is a female donor with multiple sclerosis, enrolled in a pregnancy study.

This rearrangement joins TRBV30 to TRBJ1-1; TRBD1 matches 7 bases. The CDR3 has 11 amino acids. After removal of 3 bases from V and 12 bases from J, the junction contained 7 bases not matched to a gene. Germline values: CDR1 GTSNPN, CDR2 SVGIG (reference sequence). The CDR3 loop is CAWRQGTDPFF. The CDR3 bases are TGTGCCTGGAGGCAAGGGACAGATCCTTTCTTT.

The genes are TRBV5-1 and TRBJ1-5, with D possibly TRBD1 on 5 matching bases. Per the germline V gene, CDR1 is SGHRS and CDR2 is YFSETQ. Trimming shortened V by 2 bases and J by 0 bases, and 9 bases separated the two germline ends. The CDR3 sequence is 15 residues long. CDR3 coding DNA: TGCGCCAGCAGCTTAAACGGGGGTAGCAATCAGCCCCAGCATTTT. Its translation: CASSLNGGSNQPQHF.

The chain employs TRBV30 and TRBJ1-3, with D perhaps matching TRBD1 (6 bases). V gave up 3 bases and J gave up 7 bases, with 19 bases separating them. The CDR3 covers 15 residues. The germline V gene has CDR1 GTSNPN and CDR2 SVGIG (reference sequence). In DNA form, the CDR3 reads TGTGCCTGGAGAGGGGGTCGGGGACGTTGGAACACCATATATTTT. Translating it yields CAWRGGRGRWNTIYF.

On this clone: Other DNA sequences in the same sample also yield this CDR3. The V and J genes are TRBV11-2 and TRBJ1-3; D is uncertain. V was pared by 0 bases and J by 2 bases, with 5 bases between. This CDR3 has 14 amino acids. Germline V gives CDR1 SGHAT, CDR2 FQNNGV. CDR3 sequence: CASSLDRAGNTIYF. The CDR3 region has the DNA TGTGCCAGCAGCTTAGACCGAGCTGGAAACACCATATATTTT.

The chain recombines TRBV15 with TRBJ2-1; TRBD2 might be the D (5 bases). Per germline, CDR1 LNHNV and CDR2 YYDKDF (reference sequence). This CDR3 is built from 16 residues. Deletions cut 1 base from V and 0 bases from J, with 10 bases between. CDR3 DNA: TGTGCCACCAGCAGAGTGCAGCGGAGCTCCTACAATGAGCAGTTCTTC. This gives the protein CATSRVQRSSYNEQFF.

The CDR3 loop is CASSAGETQYF. CDR3 sequence (DNA): TGTGCCAGCAGCGCGGGGGAGACCCAGTACTTC. This sequence joins TRBV9 and TRBJ2-5, with a weak D call TRBD2 (5 bases). The CDR3 runs 11 residues. Germline V CDR1 and CDR2: SGDLS, YYNGEE. Trimming left V 3 bases short and J 5 bases short, with 5 bases between.

J is TRBJ1-5 and V is TRBV28; D might be TRBD1 (6 bases). This CDR3 has 14 residues. Deletions cut 10 bases from V and 7 bases from J, with 20 bases between. Looked up from germline, CDR1 is MDHEN and CDR2 is SYDVKM. The CDR3 DNA is TGTGCCACCCGGGATCAGCCAGGGGCCCAGCCCCAGCATTTT. It yields the protein CATRDQPGAQPQHF.

V usage is TRBV7-6 and J usage is TRBJ2-3; D gene unclear. The V gene lost 2 bases and the J gene lost 2 bases, with 5 bases spanning the gap. Germline-derived CDR1 and CDR2 are SGHVS and FNYEAQ. The CDR3 consists of 13 residues. The DNA for the CDR3 is TGTGCCAGCAGCTTATACAACACAGATACGCAGTATTTT. Its translation is CASSLYNTDTQYF.

V gene TRBV4-2 combines with J gene TRBJ1-1, with TRBD1 as a possible D gene (6 bases). Per germline, CDR1 LGHNA and CDR2 YNFKEQ. V lost 4 bases and J lost 1, with 13 bases in between. This CDR3 is built from 15 residues. DNA for the CDR3: TGTGCCAGCAGCCCGGCCTCAGGGGAGAACACTGAAGCTTTCTTT. This codes for CASSPASGENTEAFF.

The V gene is TRBV7-2, the J gene TRBJ1-2, with 11 bases that match TRBD1. The CDR3 spans 14 residues. Germline V gene data show CDR1 as SGHTA and CDR2 as FQGNSA. J lost 5 bases, V lost 5 bases, and 4 bases had no gene match. The CDR3 nucleotides read TGTGCCAGCAGCGCGGACAGGGGGCTTTATGGCTACACCTTC. Its protein product is CASSADRGLYGYTF.

This rearrangement joins TRBV5-1 to TRBJ2-3; 11 nucleotides line up with TRBD2. The CDR3 runs to 15 residues. Trimming removed 7 bases from V and 2 bases from J; junction bases left unmatched: 6. Per the germline V gene, CDR1 is SGHRS and CDR2 is YFSETQ. The CDR3 here is CASWPGLADTDTQYF. The CDR3 DNA reads TGCGCCAGCTGGCCGGGACTAGCGGACACAGATACGCAGTATTTT.

The genes are TRBV27 and TRBJ1-5; 7 bases are a match to TRBD1. The CDR3 runs 14 residues. Losses at the gene ends were 3 bases for V and 5 bases for J; bases not matched to a gene: 4. Germline CDR1 MNHEY, CDR2 SMNVEV (reference sequence). The chain's CDR3 is CASSFLDRDQPQHF. CDR3 DNA: TGTGCCAGCAGTTTTCTTGACAGGGATCAGCCCCAGCATTTT.

This clone was seen a few times. V and J are TRBV5-1 and TRBJ1-2, with D unresolved. The CDR3 runs to 13 residues. Germline lookup yields CDR1 SGHRS and CDR2 YFSETQ. The V and J ends lost 4 bases and 8 bases respectively, with 15 bases between them. CDR3 coding DNA: TGCGCCAGCAGCGGGCAGGACCGCGGGGGCTACACCTTC. It specifies CASSGQDRGGYTF.

The rearrangement uses TRBV2 and TRBJ2-3, with 10 nucleotides matching TRBD2. Trimming took 6 bases from V and 3 from J; bases not matched to a gene: 6. The CDR3 extends over 15 amino acids. Per the germline V gene, CDR1 is SNHLY and CDR2 is FYNNEI. Here the CDR3 DNA reads TGTGCCAGCAGAGAGCGGGAGGGAGTAACAGATACGCAGTATTTT. Encoded protein: CASREREGVTDTQYF.

This clone was observed once. This chain links TRBV18 with TRBJ2-1, with 16 bases aligning to TRBD2. Looked up from germline, CDR1 is KGHSH and CDR2 is LQKENI. CDR3 length: 17 amino acids. Germline trimming cut 6 bases from V and 1 base from J; bases unmatched to any gene: 3. CDR3 protein: CASSGLAGGNSYNEQFF. CDR3 coding DNA: TGTGCCAGCTCGGGACTAGCGGGGGGGAATTCCTACAATGAGCAGTTCTTC.

The chain links TRBV9 to TRBJ2-7; 8 bases match TRBD2. V shed 4 bases and J 6 bases; nucleotides not matched to a gene: 3. Germline values: CDR1 SGDLS, CDR2 YYNGEE. The CDR3 has 12 amino acids. Here the CDR3 DNA reads TGTGCCAGCAGCCCCCGGGGGGGCGAGCAGTACTTC. Protein sequence: CASSPRGGEQYF. Complete variable domain (other parts from reference TRBV9 and TRBJ2-7): DSGVTQTPKHLITATGQRVTLRCSPRSGDLSVYWYQQSLDQGLQFLIQYYNGEERAKGNILERFSAQQFPDLHSELNLSSLELGDSALYFCASSPRGGEQYFGPGTRLTVT.

The rearrangement links TRBV5-4 to TRBJ1-1; D is ambiguous. Trimming cost V 0 bases and J 1 base, with 7 bases left between them. There are 14 residues in the CDR3. Per the germline V gene, CDR1 is SGHNT and CDR2 is YYREEE (reference sequence). The CDR3 is CASSLGDKNTEAFF. CDR3 nucleotides: TGTGCCAGCAGCTTGGGAGACAAGAACACTGAAGCTTTCTTT.

The chain uses TRBV29-1 and TRBJ2-1, with TRBD2 matching 13 bases. In germline, CDR1 is SQVTM, CDR2 ANQGSEA. V lost 6 bases and J lost 12; bases outside the gene matches: 8. The CDR3 loop spans 13 amino acids. CDR3 coding DNA: TGCAGCGTGGGGACTAGCGGGGAAATAGGGCAGTTCTTC. This codes for CSVGTSGEIGQFF.

The rearrangement joins TRBV2 to TRBJ2-3; TRBD2 matches 11 bases. V was pared by 7 bases and J by 0 bases, with 12 bases of the junction left unmatched. Germline CDR1 SNHLY, CDR2 FYNNEI. The CDR3 is 18 amino acids. CDR3 protein: CASTVGLAGGSSTDTQYF. In DNA, the CDR3 is TGTGCCAGCACCGTAGGTCTAGCGGGGGGCTCTAGCACAGATACGCAGTATTTT.

V and J are TRBV11-1 and TRBJ2-3, with D possibly matching TRBD2 (6 bases). Germline CDR1 SGHAT, CDR2 FQDESV (reference sequence). This CDR3 comprises 15 residues. V shed 1 base and J shed 0 bases, with 8 bases lying between them. CDR3 nucleotides: TGTGCCAGCAGCTTAGGGGCGGGAAGCACAGATACGCAGTATTTT. Translation: CASSLGAGSTDTQYF.

This clone was seen once. The V and J genes are TRBV7-2 and TRBJ2-2, with TRBD2 as a possible D gene (5 bases). The germline V and J ends were trimmed by 3 bases and 6 bases, with 8 bases remaining between them. CDR1 SGHTA and CDR2 FQGNSA come from the germline V gene. The CDR3 covers 13 residues. The DNA of the CDR3 is TGTGCCAGCAGCTTGGACGGGGCCGGGGAGCTGTTTTTT. Translation gives CASSLDGAGELFF.

This rearrangement joins TRBV7-2 to TRBJ1-1; TRBD1 agrees at 10 bases. V dropped 4 bases and J dropped 5; count of bases not matched to a gene: 4. In germline, CDR1 is SGHTA, CDR2 FQGNSA. The CDR3 covers 14 residues. The CDR3 nucleotides read TGTGCCAGCAGCTCGGACAGGGGGTATACTGAAGCTTTCTTT. This sequence encodes CASSSDRGYTEAFF. Complete variable domain (other parts from reference TRBV7-2 and TRBJ1-1): GAGVSQSPSNKVTEKGKDVELRCDPISGHTALYWYRQSLGQGLEFLIYFQGNSAPDKSGLPSDRFSAERTGGSVSTLTIQRTQQEDSAVYLCASSSDRGYTEAFFGQGTRLTVV.

This chain links TRBV9 with TRBJ1-3; D is undetermined. The CDR3 loop spans 16 amino acids. Trimming took 4 bases from V and 4 from J, leaving 18 bases between them. Germline values: CDR1 SGDLS, CDR2 YYNGEE. This CDR3 reads CASSPPGDNTGNTIYF. CDR3 in DNA: TGTGCCAGCAGCCCTCCGGGAGACAACACCGGAAACACCATATATTTT.

The genes are TRBV5-1 and TRBJ1-4, with D possibly TRBD1 on 6 matching bases. Germline V gives CDR1 SGHRS, CDR2 YFSETQ. Trimming removed 5 bases from V and 6 bases from J, with 38 bases in between. This CDR3 is built from 22 residues. Written as DNA, the CDR3 is TGCGCCAGCAGTAGCCTTTGGACAGATCTTAAGCCCACCACTTTAACCTATGAAAAACTGTTTTTT. Residues: CASSSLWTDLKPTTLTYEKLFF.

The rearrangement links TRBV5-4 to TRBJ2-2, with TRBD1 identical over 9 bases. The CDR3 covers 19 residues. After removal of 5 bases from V and 0 bases from J, the junction contained 14 bases not matched to a gene. Per germline, CDR1 SGHNT and CDR2 YYREEE (reference sequence). The CDR3 spells CASRFSTGQGSANTGELFF. CDR3 nucleotides: TGTGCCAGCAGATTCAGTACGGGACAGGGATCAGCGAACACCGGGGAGCTGTTTTTT.

The chain is built from TRBV29-1 and TRBJ2-3, with TRBD1 identical over 7 bases. V trimming: 7 bases; J trimming: 0 bases; junction bases outside the gene matches: 7. CDR3 length equals 14 residues. Germline CDR1 and CDR2: SQVTM and ANQGSEA. CDR3 protein: CSGVRGLSTDTQYF. For the CDR3, the DNA is TGCAGCGGGGTGAGGGGGCTAAGCACAGATACGCAGTATTTT.